The TCR beta chain under discussion was sequenced for a study of OX40 agonist ivuxolimab in advanced cancers. Looking at the study overall: The patients' treatment was ivuxolimab, an agonistic anti-OX40 (CD134) antibody. While on treatment, patients had intravenous ivuxolimab at 0.01 to 10 mg/kg every 2 weeks.

CDR1 and CDR2 from the germline V gene are LNHNV and YYDKDF (reference sequence). CDR3 length equals 12 residues. The V gene lost 1 base and the J gene lost 14 bases, with 11 bases spanning the gap. Note on this clone: Antigen: not known.

Generated by immunoSEQ multiplex PCR, the TCRdb table keeps only in-frame clones and is missing some. The sample shows 63,000 or so clones, about four fifths of them seen only once. Findings and limits, study-wide: Antigen specificity was not determined for the expanded peripheral T cells.

This sequence originates from an adult with an advanced solid tumor such as melanoma, head and neck, liver or kidney cancer. Sequencing used CD4+ or CD8+ T cells sorted from blood, obtained in a trial of the OX40 agonist ivuxolimab. The chain employs TRBV15 and TRBJ1-4; D not certain. In DNA form, the CDR3 reads TGTGCCACCAGCAGAGCGGGCGGTATCCTGTTTTTT. Protein sequence: CATSRAGGILFF.